This passage covers 6 T cell receptor beta chains from one sample sequenced in a study of cytomegalovirus exposure and HLA in healthy donors. Clones were read by immunoSEQ multiplex PCR, and TCRdb kept only the in-frame ones, dropping some. Of 250,000 to 400,000 clones listed, about nine tenths were seen once; the top ten hold approximately 1.1%. Sequencing input: PBMCs. The receptors come from a woman aged 30 to 39 in good health and CMV-seropositive.

This clone was seen once. The rearrangement joins TRBV2 to TRBJ2-3; D might be TRBD2 (5 bases). Germline CDR1 is SNHLY and CDR2 is FYNNEI. Trimming took 1 base from V and 2 from J, leaving 10 bases between them. The CDR3 covers 15 residues. In DNA form, the CDR3 reads TGTGCCAGCAGTGAAGTGACTAAGTTCACAGATACGCAGTATTTT. Translating it yields CASSEVTKFTDTQYF.

This chain connects TRBV19 to TRBJ2-3, with 8 bases aligning to TRBD2. The CDR3 extends over 15 amino acids. The germline CDR1 and CDR2 sequences are LNHDA and SQIVND (reference sequence). V was pared by 5 bases and J by 0 bases, with 4 bases of the junction left unmatched. CDR3 residues: CASSRRGVSTDTQYF. The CDR3, as DNA: TGTGCCAGTAGTCGGCGGGGGGTGAGCACAGATACGCAGTATTTT.

The chain links TRBV29-1 to TRBJ1-4, with 11 positions matching TRBD1. V gave up 7 bases and J gave up 5 bases; unmatched junction bases: 3. CDR1 is SQVTM, CDR2 ANQGSEA, per germline. The CDR3 loop spans 13 amino acids. The CDR3, as DNA: TGCAGCGACCGGGACAGGGGGAATGAAAAACTGTTTTTT. Translation gives CSDRDRGNEKLFF.

The genes are TRBV6-5 and TRBJ1-4, with D tentatively TRBD1 (5 bases). Germline V gives CDR1 MNHEY, CDR2 SVGAGI. CDR3 length: 15 residues. V lost 6 bases to trimming and J lost 3 bases, with 14 bases between them. The CDR3 bases are TGTGCCAGCAGACCCACAGGAGGCTCTAATGAAAAACTGTTTTTT. Its protein product is CASRPTGGSNEKLFF.

A single count supports this clone. CDR3 nucleotides: TGTGCCAGCAGCCCCAAAGGGGACACAGATACGCAGTATTTT. Translated, it gives CASSPKGDTDTQYF. The rearrangement links TRBV7-9 to TRBJ2-3; TRBD1 might be the D (5 bases). V shed 5 bases and J shed 2 bases, with 11 bases lying between them. This CDR3 contains 14 residues. Germline V CDR1 and CDR2: SEHNR, FQNEAQ (reference sequence). Full variable domain (outside the CDR3, taken from reference TRBV7-9 and TRBJ2-3): DTGVSQNPRHKITKRGQNVTFRCDPISEHNRLYWYRQTLGQGPEFLTYFQNEAQLEKSRLLSDRFSAERPKGSFSTLEIQRTEQGDSAMYLCASSPKGDTDTQYFGPGTRLTVL.

The rearrangement uses TRBV7-2 and TRBJ2-2; D perhaps matches TRBD1 (5 bases). V lost 0 bases and J lost 6, with 11 bases in between. The CDR3 length is 15 residues. The germline CDR1 and CDR2 sequences are SGHTA and FQGNSA. CDR3 residues: CASSLAPLGAGELFF. As DNA, the CDR3 is TGTGCCAGCAGCTTAGCACCCCTAGGGGCCGGGGAGCTGTTTTTT.